A single T cell receptor beta chain is shown here with its context. The CDR3 runs to 16 residues. In germline, CDR1 is MNHNS, CDR2 SASEGT. V shed 2 bases, J shed 5 bases, and the junction held 6 bases outside the gene matches. The data are from a study of blood T cell repertoires in COVID-19. Sequencing used immunoSEQ multiplex PCR; TCRdb keeps in-frame clones, though not all of them. The sample lists about 500,000 clones; 87% were seen once. This receptor was taken from a woman aged 18-29 years who had recovered from COVID-19. Sequences were obtained from PBMCs or T cells enriched from blood (not recorded which). V gene TRBV6-1 combines with J gene TRBJ1-2; 12 nucleotides line up with TRBD1. Here the CDR3 reads CASSEPRDRGPYGYTF. CDR3 DNA: TGTGCCAGCAGTGAACCCCGGGACAGGGGGCCGTATGGCTACACCTTC.